The text below deals with one T cell receptor (beta chain). This specimen comes from a study of blood T cell repertoires in COVID-19. Study as a whole: Italy, Spain and the United States were the sources of the convalescent and acute COVID-19 samples. PBMCs, B-cell-depleted T cells, or T cells were the source of the cDNA or gDNA that made up the material.

Trimming removed 10 bases at V and 1 base at J, with 16 bases between. This CDR3 contains 14 residues. From germline, CDR1 is LNHDA and CDR2 SQIVND (reference sequence). In the authors' workflow: Counts of nucleated cells, estimated from reference gene primer amplification, were obtained. TCRdb's table, derived via immunoSEQ multiplex PCR, lists solely in-frame clones and lacks some. That table furnishes V, J and clone size, whereas the DNA furnished D and trimming. Here the sample spans 75,000 to 80,000 clones, roughly 80% being singletons. The rearrangement links TRBV19 to TRBJ2-5; the D gene is possibly TRBD2 (6 bases). This clonotype was obtained from a woman aged 55-75 years with acute or convalescent COVID-19. Source material: peripheral blood. The CDR3 nucleotides are TGTGCCACCAGACCCCTCGGGGGCCAAGAGACCCAGTACTTC. It translates to CATRPLGGQETQYF. The full variable domain, with the rest looked up from reference TRBV19 and TRBJ2-5, is DGGITQSPKYLFRKEGQNVTLSCEQNLNHDAMYWYRQDPGQGLRLIYYSQIVNDFQKGDIAEGYSVSREKKESFPLTVTSAQKNPTAFYLCATRPLGGQETQYFGPGTRLLVL.